This T cell receptor beta chain stems from a study of cytomegalovirus exposure and HLA in healthy donors. Overall study results and limits: Sequences of the TCR beta chain were said to predict the HLA-A and HLA-B alleles of most subjects accurately.

As concerns this clone: Its target is not known.

Researchers ran the PCR with 60 Vbeta and 13 Jbeta primers. The protocol was immunoSEQ multiplex PCR, while the TCRdb copy is restricted to in-frame clones and leaves out a portion. This sample has 90,000 to 120,000 clones, with roughly 82% found just once. The CDR3 has 15 amino acids. Trimming took 1 base from V and 4 from J; bases not matched to a gene: 2. Germline CDR1 reads LGHNT; CDR2 reads FRNRAP. This receptor was taken from a man aged 30 to 45 in good health and CMV-seropositive. The sample was PBMCs. The rearrangement joins TRBV12-5 to TRBJ2-7, with TRBD2 matching over 12 bases. CDR3 protein: CASGLGGLAGYEQYF. In DNA, the CDR3 is TGTGCTAGTGGTTTGGGGGGACTAGCGGGTTACGAGCAGTACTTC.